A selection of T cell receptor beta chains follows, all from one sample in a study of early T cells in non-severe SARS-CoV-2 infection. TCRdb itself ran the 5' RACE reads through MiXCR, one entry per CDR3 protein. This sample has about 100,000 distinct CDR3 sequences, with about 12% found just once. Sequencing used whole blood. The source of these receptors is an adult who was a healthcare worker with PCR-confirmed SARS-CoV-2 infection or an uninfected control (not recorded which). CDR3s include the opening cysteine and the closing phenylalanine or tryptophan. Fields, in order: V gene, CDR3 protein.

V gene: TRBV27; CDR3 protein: CASSRPLGSGNTGELFF
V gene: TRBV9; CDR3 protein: CASSVSQGTYEQYF
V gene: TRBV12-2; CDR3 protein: CARRGLSEKLFF
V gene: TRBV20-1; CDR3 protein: CSARGPGKMNTGELFF
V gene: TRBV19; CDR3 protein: CASKLRNTGELFF
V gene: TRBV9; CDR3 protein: CASSVATGNYGYTF
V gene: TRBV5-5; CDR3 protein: CASSQSEGAGNTIYF
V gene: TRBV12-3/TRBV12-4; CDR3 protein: CASSLEADNEQFF
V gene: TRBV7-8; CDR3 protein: CASSSIQGIRQPQHF
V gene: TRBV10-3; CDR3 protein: CAISGASSSNTDTQYF
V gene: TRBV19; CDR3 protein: CASRRTTGQANYGYTF
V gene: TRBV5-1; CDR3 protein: CASSPGLFTDTQYF
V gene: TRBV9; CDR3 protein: CASSELAGEDTQYF
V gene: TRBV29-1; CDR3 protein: CSVYPGDEQFF
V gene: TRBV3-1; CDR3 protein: CASRQREANNEQFF
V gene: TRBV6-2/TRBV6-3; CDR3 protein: CASTRPSVGSYERYF